These 18 T cell receptor beta chains originate from one sample sequenced in a study of PD-1 blockade in classical Hodgkin lymphoma. Sequenced by immunoSEQ multiplex PCR; TCRdb stores in-frame clones only, minus some. The sample includes more than 10,000 clones, about 80% seen only once; the top ten take 34%. With no exception, relapse followed autologous stem cell transplantation in all patients, and brentuximab vedotin exposure varied. The source was peripheral blood mononuclear cells (PBMCs), collected before the second cycle of nivolumab. These receptors all stem from a human donor with classical Hodgkin lymphoma.

The chain employs TRBV5-6 and TRBJ1-1; D is unclear. The CDR3 is 13 amino acids. Germline CDR1 SGHDT, CDR2 YYEEEE. V was trimmed by 2 bases and J by 1 base, leaving 6 bases between them. The CDR3 DNA reads TGTGCCAGCAGCTTAGGTGGGAACACTGAAGCTTTCTTT. Its translation is CASSLGGNTEAFF.

The rearrangement uses TRBV27 and TRBJ2-7; perhaps D is TRBD1 or TRBD2 (6 bases each). Trimming removed 6 bases at V and 1 base at J, with 25 bases between. The germline CDR1 and CDR2 sequences are MNHEY and SMNVEV (reference sequence). The length of the CDR3 is 18 residues. Written as DNA, the CDR3 is TGTGCCAGCAGAAAGAACACTCGTGGGGGGCCGGGGTCCTACGAGCAGTACTTC. Translating it yields CASRKNTRGGPGSYEQYF.

This chain joins TRBV10-3 and TRBJ1-1; 7 bases line up with TRBD1. The CDR3 runs to 16 residues. Unmatched junction bases numbered 14, after V lost 5 bases and J lost 5 bases. The germline gives CDR1 ENHRY, CDR2 SYGVKD. CDR3 bases: TGTGCCATCAGTAAGAGACAGGGCGAAAGTAGAACTGAAGCTTTCTTT. Translation gives CAISKRQGESRTEAFF.

The chain has TRBV10-3 and TRBJ2-5; TRBD2 matches 11 bases. V trimming: 10 bases; J trimming: 7 bases; junction bases outside the gene matches: 14. The germline V gene encodes CDR1 ENHRY and CDR2 SYGVKD. The CDR3 consists of 15 residues. The CDR3 bases are TGTGCCACGAGGACTAGCGGGTTATGGGGAGGGACCCAGTACTTC. Translation: CATRTSGLWGGTQYF.

The V gene is TRBV28, the J gene TRBJ1-5, with 10 bases fitting TRBD1. This CDR3 has 15 amino acids. Germline V gene sequence: CDR1 MDHEN, CDR2 SYDVKM. Unmatched junction bases numbered 6, after V lost 5 bases and J lost 5 bases. The CDR3 is CASSARDRGHQPQHF. The DNA for the CDR3 is TGTGCCAGCAGTGCCCGGGACAGGGGTCATCAGCCCCAGCATTTT.

This clone was found once. The genes are TRBV30 and TRBJ2-1, with 11 bases identical to TRBD2. The V segment lost 0 bases and the J segment 2 bases; nucleotides outside the gene matches: 12. Germline-derived CDR1 and CDR2 are GTSNPN and SVGIG (reference sequence). The CDR3 totals 19 residues. The CDR3 sequence is CAWSVHGRLAGLPYNEQFF. CDR3 DNA: TGTGCCTGGAGTGTACACGGTAGACTAGCGGGACTACCCTACAATGAGCAGTTCTTC. The complete variable domain, with remaining parts taken from reference TRBV30 and TRBJ2-1, reads SQTIHQWPATLVQPVGSPLSLECTVEGTSNPNLYWYRQAAGRGLQLLFYSVGIGQISSEVPQNLSASRPQDRQFILSSKKLLLSDSGFYLCAWSVHGRLAGLPYNEQFFGPGTRLTVL.

CDR3 in DNA: TGTGCCAGCAACTCACAGGGGGTGGCGAACACCGGGGAGCTGTTTTTT. This translates into CASNSQGVANTGELFF. J is TRBJ2-2 and V is TRBV21-1; TRBD1 reflects the table's D call only, with no check against the DNA. TRBV21-1 is an annotated pseudogene. This CDR3 contains 16 residues.

The V and J genes are TRBV9 and TRBJ2-3; weak D call: TRBD1 (5 bases). V was cut by 0 bases and J by 1 base, with 9 bases left in between. There are 15 residues in the CDR3. Germline loops: CDR1 SGDLS, CDR2 YYNGEE. The CDR3 nucleotides are TGTGCCAGCAGCGTAGAAGGGGTGCGCACAGATACGCAGTATTTT. This translates into CASSVEGVRTDTQYF.

J is TRBJ1-2 and V is TRBV21-1; TRBD1 is the table's D call and was not checked against the DNA. TRBV21-1 is deemed a pseudogene. The CDR3 extends over 15 amino acids. The CDR3 loop is CASSKEQGPNYGYTF. In DNA form, the CDR3 reads TGTGCCAGCAGCAAAGAACAGGGACCCAACTATGGCTACACCTTC.

This chain connects TRBV5-6 to TRBJ2-3; 13 bases match TRBD2. The J segment lost 0 bases and the V segment lost 0 bases, leaving 1 base of the junction unmatched. There are 17 residues in the CDR3. Germline V CDR1 and CDR2: SGHDT, YYEEEE. The CDR3 region has the DNA TGTGCCAGCAGCTTGGTACTAGCGGGAGGGAGCACAGATACGCAGTATTTT. Protein product: CASSLVLAGGSTDTQYF. The full variable domain, with the rest looked up from reference TRBV5-6 and TRBJ2-3, is DAGVTQSPTHLIKTRGQQVTLRCSPKSGHDTVSWYQQALGQGPQFIFQYYEEEERQRGNFPDRFSGHQFPNYSSELNVNALLLGDSALYLCASSLVLAGGSTDTQYFGPGTRLTVL.

The genes are TRBV7-3 and TRBJ2-3, with D perhaps TRBD1 or TRBD2 (5 bases each). CDR1 and CDR2 from the germline V gene are SGHTA and FQGTGA. This CDR3 is 15 amino acids long. V lost 5 bases and J 0 bases, leaving 12 bases between the germline ends. In DNA form, the CDR3 reads TGTGCCAGCAGCCCCGGGACCATAAGCACAGATACGCAGTATTTT. Translating gives CASSPGTISTDTQYF.

The rearrangement uses TRBV27 and TRBJ1-2; tentative D call: TRBD1 (6 bases). The germline V and J ends were trimmed by 5 bases and 1 base, with 17 bases remaining between them. The CDR3 is made up of 16 amino acids. Per the germline V gene, CDR1 is MNHEY and CDR2 is SMNVEV (reference sequence). The CDR3 DNA reads TGTGCCAGCAGTCCTCAGATGACAGGCCTTAACTATGGCTACACCTTC. It encodes CASSPQMTGLNYGYTF.

This clone counts as hyperexpanded (1% or more). V usage is TRBV9 and J usage is TRBJ2-1, with D hard to call. Trimming removed 5 bases from V and 5 bases from J, with 17 bases in between. CDR3 length: 15 residues. Germline V CDR1 and CDR2: SGDLS, YYNGEE. CDR3 sequence reads: CASSGTANPNNEQFF. The CDR3 DNA sequence: TGTGCCAGCAGTGGAACCGCGAACCCTAACAATGAGCAGTTCTTC.

The chain combines TRBV19 with TRBJ2-3; 9 bases are a match to TRBD1. The CDR3 has 21 amino acids. Germline V gene lookup returns CDR1 LNHDA and CDR2 SQIVND (reference sequence). The V and J ends lost 0 bases and 1 base, in that order; junction bases with no gene match: 17. The CDR3 region has the DNA TGTGCCAGTAGTATAGATAGGGCAGGGGGGACAGGGAGCCTGGGCACAGATACGCAGTATTTT. It yields the protein CASSIDRAGGTGSLGTDTQYF.

V and J are TRBV6-5 and TRBJ1-2; TRBD1 matches 7 bases. V lost 4 bases and J lost 4; bases outside the gene matches: 12. There are 16 residues in the CDR3. Germline loops: CDR1 MNHEY, CDR2 SVGAGI. The CDR3 sequence is CASSSNLDREIYGYTF. In DNA, the CDR3 is TGTGCCAGCAGTTCCAATCTAGACAGGGAAATCTATGGCTACACCTTC.

The chain is built from TRBV19 and TRBJ1-4; D is uncertain. Germline lookup yields CDR1 LNHDA and CDR2 SQIVND (reference sequence). The ends were cut back, 5 bases at V and 9 bases at J, with 19 bases in the middle. CDR3 length: 15 amino acids. The CDR3 loop is CASSPLDVAVQKLFF. The DNA for the CDR3 is TGTGCCAGTAGTCCCCTGGACGTCGCGGTCCAAAAACTGTTTTTT.

This clone was picked up a small number of times. This sequence joins TRBV28 and TRBJ1-4; the D is unclear. Germline V CDR1 and CDR2: MDHEN, SYDVKM. V lost 6 bases, J lost 0 bases, and 14 bases lay in between. CDR3 length equals 16 residues. The CDR3 nucleotides read TGTGCCAGCAGCTACCATGACGGTGCAACTAATGAAAAACTGTTTTTT. Its protein product is CASSYHDGATNEKLFF.

The chain employs TRBV9 and TRBJ2-7; 7 nucleotides match TRBD2. The CDR3 sequence is 16 residues long. Looked up from germline, CDR1 is SGDLS and CDR2 is YYNGEE. The J segment lost 0 bases and the V segment lost 4 bases, leaving 10 bases of the junction unmatched. CDR3 DNA sequence: TGTGCCAGCAGCCACCATACTAGCGCCGTCTCCTACGAGCAGTACTTC. It translates to CASSHHTSAVSYEQYF.